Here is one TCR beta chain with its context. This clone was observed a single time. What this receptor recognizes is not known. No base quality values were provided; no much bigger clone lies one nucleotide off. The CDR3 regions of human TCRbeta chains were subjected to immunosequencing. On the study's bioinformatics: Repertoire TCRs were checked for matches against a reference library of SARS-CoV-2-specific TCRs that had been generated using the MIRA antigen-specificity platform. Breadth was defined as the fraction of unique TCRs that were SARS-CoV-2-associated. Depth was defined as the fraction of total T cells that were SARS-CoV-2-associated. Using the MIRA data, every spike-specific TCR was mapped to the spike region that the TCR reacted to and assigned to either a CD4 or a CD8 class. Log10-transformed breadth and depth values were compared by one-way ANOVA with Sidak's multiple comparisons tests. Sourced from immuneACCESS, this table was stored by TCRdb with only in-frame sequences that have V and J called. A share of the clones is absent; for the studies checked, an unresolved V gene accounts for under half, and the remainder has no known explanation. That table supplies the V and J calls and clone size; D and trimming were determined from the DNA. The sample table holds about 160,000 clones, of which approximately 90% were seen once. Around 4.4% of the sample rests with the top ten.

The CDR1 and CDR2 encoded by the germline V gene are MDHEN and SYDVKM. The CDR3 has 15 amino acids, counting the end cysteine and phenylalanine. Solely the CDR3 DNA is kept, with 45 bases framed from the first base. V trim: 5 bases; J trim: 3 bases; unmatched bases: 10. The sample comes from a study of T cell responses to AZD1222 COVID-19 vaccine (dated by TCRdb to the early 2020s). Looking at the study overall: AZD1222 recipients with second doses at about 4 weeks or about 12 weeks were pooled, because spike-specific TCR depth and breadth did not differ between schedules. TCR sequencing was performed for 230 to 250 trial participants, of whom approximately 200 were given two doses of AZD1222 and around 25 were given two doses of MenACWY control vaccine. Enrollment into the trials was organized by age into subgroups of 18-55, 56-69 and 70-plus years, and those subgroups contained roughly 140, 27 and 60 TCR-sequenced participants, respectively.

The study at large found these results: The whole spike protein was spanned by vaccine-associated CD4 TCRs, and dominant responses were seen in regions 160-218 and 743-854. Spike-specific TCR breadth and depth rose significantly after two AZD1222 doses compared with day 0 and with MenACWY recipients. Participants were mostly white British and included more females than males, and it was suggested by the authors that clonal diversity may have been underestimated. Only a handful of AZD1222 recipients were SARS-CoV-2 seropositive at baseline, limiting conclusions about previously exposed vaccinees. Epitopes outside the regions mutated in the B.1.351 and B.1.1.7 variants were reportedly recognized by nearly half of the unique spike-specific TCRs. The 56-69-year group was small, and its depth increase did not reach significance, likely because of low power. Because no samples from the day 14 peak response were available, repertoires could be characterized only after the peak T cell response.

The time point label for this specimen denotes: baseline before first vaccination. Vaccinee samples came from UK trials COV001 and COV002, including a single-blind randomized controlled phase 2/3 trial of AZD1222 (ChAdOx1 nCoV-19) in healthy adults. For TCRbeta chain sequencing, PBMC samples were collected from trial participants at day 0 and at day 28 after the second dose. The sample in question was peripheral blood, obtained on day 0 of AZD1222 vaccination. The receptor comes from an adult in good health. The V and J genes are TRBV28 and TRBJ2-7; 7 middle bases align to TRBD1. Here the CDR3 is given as CASSPPRGQYYEQYF. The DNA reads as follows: TGTGCCAGCAGTCCCCCCCGGGGACAGTACTACGAGCAGTACTTC.